This TCR beta chain was recorded in a study of blood T cells in healthy people across ages. Caucasian individuals from Russia who were healthy and aged roughly 6 to 90 acted as donors. Every sample yielded at least 6.5 million isolated PBMCs. The CDR3 runs to 16 residues. Per the germline V gene, CDR1 is SGHRS and CDR2 is YFSETQ. The germline V and J ends were trimmed by 4 bases and 5 bases, with 19 bases remaining between them. A second PCR of roughly 6 to 12 cycles used a sample-barcoded 5' primer and a J-beta primer mix. Every single cDNA molecule received a tag from a template-switch adaptor with 12 random nucleotides. In TCRdb, the 5' RACE reads were re-called with MiXCR into one record per CDR3 protein. The sample has hundreds of thousands of distinct CDR3 sequences; around a fifth are singletons. This clonotype was seen only a few times.

The gene calls are TRBV5-1 and TRBJ2-1; D perhaps matches TRBD1 (6 bases). The sequencing input was blood. This TCR was recovered from a man between 65 and 85 years old in good health. CDR3 residues: CASSSLTGMLDNEQFF. The CDR3 DNA reads TGCGCCAGCAGCAGCCTGACAGGTATGCTCGACAATGAGCAGTTCTTC.